The TCR beta chain under discussion was sequenced for a study of T-cell reconstitution after alpha-beta-depleted transplantation in children. This clonotype turned up a few times. Unique molecular identifiers were used to barcode this TCRbeta library. TCRdb ran MiXCR on the PCR reads and lists one entry per CDR3 protein. The data show about 230,000 distinct CDR3 sequences, 12% seen once. The CDR3 consists of 15 residues. The V and J ends lost 0 bases and 9 bases respectively, with 16 bases between them. Germline values: CDR1 SGHRS, CDR2 YFSETQ. The sequence was collected from a human donor who donated a stem cell graft to a child with acute lymphoblastic leukemia. Source: PBMCs from the stem cell graft donor, taken from the stem cell graft. The chain employs TRBV5-1 and TRBJ2-1, with D possibly being TRBD1 (5 bases). CDR3 sequence: CASSLGGLIGTEQFF. The CDR3 DNA follows: TGCGCCAGCAGCTTGGGGGGCCTCATCGGTACTGAGCAGTTCTTC.